The TCR beta chain described here comes from a study of T cell changes during pregnancy in multiple sclerosis. Looked up from germline, CDR1 is SGHDN and CDR2 is FVKESK. There are 18 residues in the CDR3. The junction had 15 bases not matched to a gene; V was cut back by 4 bases and J by 3 bases. This clone occurred once. Data came from immunoSEQ multiplex PCR; TCRdb stores just in-frame clones and leaves some out. This sample has around 40,000 clones, with more than 85% found just once. Sequencing was performed on CD4+ T cells from peripheral blood mononuclear cells, taken in the second trimester of pregnancy. This receptor was obtained from a female donor with multiple sclerosis, enrolled in a pregnancy study. This sequence joins TRBV14 and TRBJ2-3, with 8 bases lining up with TRBD2. The CDR3 nucleotides are TGTGCCAGCAGCCCGATTCTCGGGGGGGCGCGATCTACAGATACGCAGTATTTT. Encoded protein: CASSPILGGARSTDTQYF.